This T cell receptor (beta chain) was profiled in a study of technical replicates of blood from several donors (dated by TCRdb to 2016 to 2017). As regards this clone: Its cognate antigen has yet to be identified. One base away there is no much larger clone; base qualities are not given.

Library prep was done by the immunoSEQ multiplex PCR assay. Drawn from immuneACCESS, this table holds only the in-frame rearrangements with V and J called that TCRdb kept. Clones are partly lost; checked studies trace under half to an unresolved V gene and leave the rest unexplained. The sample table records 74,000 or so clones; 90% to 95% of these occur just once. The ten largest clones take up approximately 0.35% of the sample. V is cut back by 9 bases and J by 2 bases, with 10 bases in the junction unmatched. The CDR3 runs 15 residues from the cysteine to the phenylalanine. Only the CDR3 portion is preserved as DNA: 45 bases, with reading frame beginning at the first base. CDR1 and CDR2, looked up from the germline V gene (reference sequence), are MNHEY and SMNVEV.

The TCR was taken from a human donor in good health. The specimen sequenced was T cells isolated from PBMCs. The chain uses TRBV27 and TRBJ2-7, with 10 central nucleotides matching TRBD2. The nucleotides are TGTGCCAGTAGGAGAACAGCGGGAGGGGCCTACGAGCAGTACTTC. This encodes CASRRTAGGAYEQYF.